This T cell receptor beta chain was sequenced in a study of cytomegalovirus exposure and HLA in healthy donors. Study summary: The roughly 120 validation repertoires used the same platform as the roughly 620 first-cohort repertoires, a later analysis reported. Findings of the study overall: In vitro work confirmed that a few CMV-associated chains recognize CMV antigens.

As for this clone: The target antigen is unknown.

The validation cohort, a group of more than 100 subjects, included the donors and was separate from the approximately 650-subject first cohort. Profiled with immunoSEQ multiplex PCR; TCRdb holds only in-frame clones, not every one. The data hold about 65,000 clones, with 85% to 95% observed a single time. V was trimmed by 6 bases and J by 3 bases, leaving 14 bases between them. Germline values: CDR1 LNHDA, CDR2 SQIVND (reference sequence). The CDR3 has 14 amino acids. The genes are TRBV19 and TRBJ1-1; D is ambiguous. Sequencing was carried out using PBMCs. This clonotype originated in a man aged 18 to 29 in good health and CMV-seropositive. CDR3 in amino acids: CASSPPPGDTEAFF. For the CDR3, the DNA is TGTGCCAGTAGCCCCCCGCCCGGGGACACTGAAGCTTTCTTT.